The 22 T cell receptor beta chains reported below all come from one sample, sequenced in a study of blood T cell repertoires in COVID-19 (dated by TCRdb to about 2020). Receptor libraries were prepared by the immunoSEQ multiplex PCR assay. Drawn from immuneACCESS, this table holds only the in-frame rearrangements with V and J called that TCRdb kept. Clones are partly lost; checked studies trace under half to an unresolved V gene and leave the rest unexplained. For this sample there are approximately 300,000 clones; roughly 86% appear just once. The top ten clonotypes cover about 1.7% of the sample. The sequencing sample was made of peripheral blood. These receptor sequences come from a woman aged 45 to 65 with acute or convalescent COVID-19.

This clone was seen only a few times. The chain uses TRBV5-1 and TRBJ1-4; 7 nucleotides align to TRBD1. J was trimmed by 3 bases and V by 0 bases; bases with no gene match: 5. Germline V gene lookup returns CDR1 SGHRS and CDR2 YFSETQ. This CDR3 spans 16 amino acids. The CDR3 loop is CASSLDRGFANEKLFF. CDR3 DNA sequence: TGCGCCAGCAGCTTGGACAGGGGATTTGCTAATGAAAAACTGTTTTTT.

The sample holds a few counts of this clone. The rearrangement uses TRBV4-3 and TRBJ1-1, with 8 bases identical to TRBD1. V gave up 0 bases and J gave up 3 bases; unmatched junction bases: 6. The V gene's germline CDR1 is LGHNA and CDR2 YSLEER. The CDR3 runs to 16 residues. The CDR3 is CASSQDAQGVHTEAFF. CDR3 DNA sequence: TGCGCCAGCAGCCAAGACGCACAGGGGGTCCACACTGAAGCTTTCTTT.

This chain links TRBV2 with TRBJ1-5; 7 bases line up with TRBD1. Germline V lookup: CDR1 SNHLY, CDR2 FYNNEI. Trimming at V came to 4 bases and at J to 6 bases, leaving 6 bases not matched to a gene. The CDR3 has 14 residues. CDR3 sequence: CASSGRTGRQPQHF. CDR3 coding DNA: TGTGCCAGCAGTGGGCGGACAGGACGTCAGCCCCAGCATTTT.

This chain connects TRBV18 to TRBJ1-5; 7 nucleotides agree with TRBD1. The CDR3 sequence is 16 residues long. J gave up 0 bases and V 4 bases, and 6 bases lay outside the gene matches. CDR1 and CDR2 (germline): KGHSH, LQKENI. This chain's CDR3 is CASSQPGQLSNQPQHF. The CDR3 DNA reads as TGTGCCAGCTCACAACCGGGACAGCTTAGCAATCAGCCCCAGCATTTT.

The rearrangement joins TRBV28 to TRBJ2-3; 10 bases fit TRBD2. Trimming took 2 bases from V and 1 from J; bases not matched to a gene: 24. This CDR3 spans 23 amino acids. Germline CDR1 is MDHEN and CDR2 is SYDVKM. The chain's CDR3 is CASSLGPSLAGGLGVWGTDTQYF. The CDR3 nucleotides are TGTGCCAGCAGTTTAGGTCCAAGCTTAGCGGGAGGCCTCGGGGTGTGGGGCACAGATACGCAGTATTTT.

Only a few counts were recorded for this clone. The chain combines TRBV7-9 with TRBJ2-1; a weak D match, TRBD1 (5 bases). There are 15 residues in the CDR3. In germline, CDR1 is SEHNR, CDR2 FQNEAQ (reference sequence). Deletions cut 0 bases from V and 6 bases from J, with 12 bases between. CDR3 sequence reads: CASSLAGNRPNEQFF. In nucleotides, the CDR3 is TGTGCCAGCAGCTTAGCCGGTAACAGGCCCAATGAGCAGTTCTTC.

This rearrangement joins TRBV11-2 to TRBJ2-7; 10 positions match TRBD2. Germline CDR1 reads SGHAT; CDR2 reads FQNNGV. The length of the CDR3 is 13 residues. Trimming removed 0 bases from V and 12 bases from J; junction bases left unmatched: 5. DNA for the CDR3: TGTGCCAGCAGCTTAGAGGCTAGCGGGAGTATGTACTTC. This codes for CASSLEASGSMYF. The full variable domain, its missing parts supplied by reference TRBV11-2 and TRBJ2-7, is EAGVAQSPRYKIIEKRQSVAFWCNPISGHATLYWYQQILGQGPKLLIQFQNNGVVDDSQLPKDRFSAERLKGVDSTLKIQPAKLEDSAVYLCASSLEASGSMYFGPGTRLTVT.

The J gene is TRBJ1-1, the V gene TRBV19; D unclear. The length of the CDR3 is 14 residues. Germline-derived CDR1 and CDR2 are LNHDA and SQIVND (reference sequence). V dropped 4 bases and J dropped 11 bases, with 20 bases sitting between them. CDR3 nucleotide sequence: TGTGCCAGTAGTAGGCGGACGGAGGGCCAATACGCTTTCTTT. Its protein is CASSRRTEGQYAFF.

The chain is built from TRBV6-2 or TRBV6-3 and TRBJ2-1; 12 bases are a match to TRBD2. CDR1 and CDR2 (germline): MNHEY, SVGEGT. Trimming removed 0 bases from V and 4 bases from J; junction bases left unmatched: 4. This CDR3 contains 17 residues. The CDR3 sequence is CASSYSGLAGGYNEQFF. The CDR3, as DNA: TGTGCCAGCAGTTACTCGGGTCTAGCGGGAGGGTACAATGAGCAGTTCTTC.

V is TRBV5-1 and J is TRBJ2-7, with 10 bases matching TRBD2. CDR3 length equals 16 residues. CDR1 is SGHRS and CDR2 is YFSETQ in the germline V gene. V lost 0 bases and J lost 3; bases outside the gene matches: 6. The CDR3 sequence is CASSLVASGGLYEQYF. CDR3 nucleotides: TGCGCCAGCAGCTTGGTAGCTAGCGGGGGTCTCTACGAGCAGTACTTC.

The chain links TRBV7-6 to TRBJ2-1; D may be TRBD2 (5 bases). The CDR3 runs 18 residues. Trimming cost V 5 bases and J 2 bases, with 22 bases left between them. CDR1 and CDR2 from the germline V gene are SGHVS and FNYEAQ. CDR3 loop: CASSIPDGITRTYNEQFF. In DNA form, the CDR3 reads TGTGCCAGCAGCATCCCGGACGGCATAACTAGAACCTACAATGAGCAGTTCTTC.

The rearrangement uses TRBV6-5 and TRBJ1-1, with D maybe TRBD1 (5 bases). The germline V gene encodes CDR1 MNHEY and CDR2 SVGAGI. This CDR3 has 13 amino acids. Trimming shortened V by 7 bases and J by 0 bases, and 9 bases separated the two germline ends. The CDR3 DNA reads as TGTGCCAGCACCTCGACAGTGAACACTGAAGCTTTCTTT. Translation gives CASTSTVNTEAFF.

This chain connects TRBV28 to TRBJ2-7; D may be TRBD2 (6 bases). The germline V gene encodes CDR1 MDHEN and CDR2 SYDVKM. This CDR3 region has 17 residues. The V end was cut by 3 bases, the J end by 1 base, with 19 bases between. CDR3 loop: CASSFDMGRRGSYEQYF. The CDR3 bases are TGTGCCAGCAGTTTTGATATGGGGCGGCGGGGTTCCTACGAGCAGTACTTC.

Written as DNA, the CDR3 is TGCGCCAGCAGCTCGGGACTAGCGGGAGGGGCTGATACGCAGTATTTT. Its translation: CASSSGLAGGADTQYF. V and J are TRBV5-1 and TRBJ2-3, with 16 bases fitting TRBD2. This CDR3 is 16 amino acids long. The ends lost 3 bases at V and 6 bases at J; junction bases unmatched: 4. The germline CDR1 and CDR2 sequences are SGHRS and YFSETQ.

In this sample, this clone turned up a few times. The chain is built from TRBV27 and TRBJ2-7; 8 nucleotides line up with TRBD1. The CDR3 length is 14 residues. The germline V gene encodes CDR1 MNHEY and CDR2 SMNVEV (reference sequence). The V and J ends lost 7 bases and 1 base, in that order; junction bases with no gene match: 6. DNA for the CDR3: TGTGCCAGCACCGATCGACAGGGGTCCTACGAGCAGTACTTC. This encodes CASTDRQGSYEQYF.

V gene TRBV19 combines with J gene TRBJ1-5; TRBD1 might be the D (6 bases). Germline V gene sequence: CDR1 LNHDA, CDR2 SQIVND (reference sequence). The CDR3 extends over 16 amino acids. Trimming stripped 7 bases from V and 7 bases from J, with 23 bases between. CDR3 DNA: TGTGCCAGTACCGGTAGGGGAGACAGGTCGCACCAGCCCCAGCATTTT. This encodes CASTGRGDRSHQPQHF.

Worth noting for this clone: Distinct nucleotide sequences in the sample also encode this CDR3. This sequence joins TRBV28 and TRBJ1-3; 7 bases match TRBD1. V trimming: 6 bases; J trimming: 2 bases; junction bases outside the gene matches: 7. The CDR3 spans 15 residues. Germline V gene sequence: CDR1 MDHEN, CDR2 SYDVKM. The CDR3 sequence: CASSPGTAAGNTIYF. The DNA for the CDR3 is TGTGCCAGCAGCCCCGGGACAGCTGCTGGAAACACCATATATTTT.

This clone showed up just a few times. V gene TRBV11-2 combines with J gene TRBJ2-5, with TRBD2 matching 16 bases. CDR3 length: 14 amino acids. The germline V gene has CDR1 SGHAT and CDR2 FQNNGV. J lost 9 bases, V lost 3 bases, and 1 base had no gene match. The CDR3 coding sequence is TGTGCCAGCAGCTTGGGACTAGCGGGAGGGGCCCAGTACTTC. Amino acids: CASSLGLAGGAQYF.

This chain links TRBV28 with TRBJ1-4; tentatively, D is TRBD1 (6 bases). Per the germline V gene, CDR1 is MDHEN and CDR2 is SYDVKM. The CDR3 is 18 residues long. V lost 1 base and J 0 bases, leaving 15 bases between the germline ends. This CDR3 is CASSLLTWTVATNEKLFF. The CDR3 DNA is TGTGCCAGCAGTTTATTAACTTGGACAGTTGCAACTAATGAAAAACTGTTTTTT. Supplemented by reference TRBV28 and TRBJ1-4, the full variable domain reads DVKVTQSSRYLVKRTGEKVFLECVQDMDHENMFWYRQDPGLGLRLIYFSYDVKMKEKGDIPEGYSVSREKKERFSLILESASTNQTSMYLCASSLLTWTVATNEKLFFGSGTQLSVL.

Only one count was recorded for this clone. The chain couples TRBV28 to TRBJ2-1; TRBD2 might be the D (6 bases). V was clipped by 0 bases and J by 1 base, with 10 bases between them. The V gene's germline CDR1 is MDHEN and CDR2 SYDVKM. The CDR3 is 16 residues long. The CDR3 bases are TGTGCCAGCAGTTTATGGGGGGGAGGATCCTACAATGAGCAGTTCTTC. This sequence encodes CASSLWGGGSYNEQFF.

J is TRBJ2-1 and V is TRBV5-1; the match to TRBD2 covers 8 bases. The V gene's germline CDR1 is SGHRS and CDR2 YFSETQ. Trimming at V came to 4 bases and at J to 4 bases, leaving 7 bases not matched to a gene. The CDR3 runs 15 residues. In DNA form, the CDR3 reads TGCGCCAGCAGCGAAGTAGCGGGGACATACAATGAGCAGTTCTTC. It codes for CASSEVAGTYNEQFF.

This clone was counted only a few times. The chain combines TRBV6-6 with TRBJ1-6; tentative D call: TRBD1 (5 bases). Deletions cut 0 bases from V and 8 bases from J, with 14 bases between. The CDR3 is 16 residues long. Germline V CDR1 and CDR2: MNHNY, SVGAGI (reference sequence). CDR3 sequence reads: CASSYSGQIGDSPLHF. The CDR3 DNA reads TGTGCCAGCAGTTACTCCGGTCAAATAGGGGATTCACCCCTCCACTTT.